What follows are 18 T cell receptor beta chains derived from one specimen sequenced in a study of control samples from healthy donors and cancer patients. The data were produced by immunoSEQ multiplex PCR, yet TCRdb's version contains in-frame clones alone and is incomplete. Here the sample spans tens of thousands of clones, around four fifths being singletons. The sequenced sample consisted of blood. The receptors were gathered from a man aged 25-45 years in good health.

J is TRBJ1-1 and V is TRBV6-1; no firm D call. V lost 2 bases, J lost 5 bases, and 12 bases lay in between. Per the germline V gene, CDR1 is MNHNS and CDR2 is SASEGT. This CDR3 region has 14 residues. The CDR3 protein is CASSERPSGTEAFF. The DNA for the CDR3 is TGTGCCAGCAGTGAACGACCGTCTGGGACTGAAGCTTTCTTT.

The chain employs TRBV5-4 and TRBJ2-2, with a possible D match to TRBD1 (6 bases). This CDR3 comprises 14 residues. CDR1 SGHNT and CDR2 YYREEE come from the germline V gene (reference sequence). V lost 5 bases, J lost 1 base, and 9 bases lay in between. CDR3 in amino acids: CASRRDKNTGELFF. CDR3 DNA: TGTGCCAGCAGGAGGGACAAGAACACCGGGGAGCTGTTTTTT.

The J gene is TRBJ1-1, the V gene TRBV20-1; a weak D match, TRBD1 (6 bases). This CDR3 comprises 11 residues. Germline CDR1 and CDR2: DFQATT and SNEGSKA (reference sequence). Trimming cost V 6 bases and J 6 bases, with 11 bases left between them. The CDR3 DNA reads as TGCAGTGCAGCCAGGGGCTCTGAAGCTTTCTTT. Translated, it gives CSAARGSEAFF.

The chain combines TRBV2 with TRBJ1-1; D is perhaps TRBD1 (5 bases). CDR1 is SNHLY and CDR2 is FYNNEI in the germline V gene. This CDR3 is 15 amino acids long. The V gene lost 2 bases and the J gene lost 3 bases, with 13 bases spanning the gap. In DNA, the CDR3 is TGTGCCAGCAGTGAACGGCAGGGTGAACACACTGAAGCTTTCTTT. Translation: CASSERQGEHTEAFF. The complete variable domain, with remaining parts taken from reference TRBV2 and TRBJ1-1, reads EPEVTQTPSHQVTQMGQEVILRCVPISNHLYFYWYRQILGQKVEFLVSFYNNEISEKSEIFDDQFSVERPDGSNFTLKIRSTKLEDSAMYFCASSERQGEHTEAFFGQGTRLTVV.

The V call is TRBV20-1, the J call TRBJ1-5; possibly TRBD1 for D (6 bases). CDR1 DFQATT and CDR2 SNEGSKA come from the germline V gene (reference sequence). The length of the CDR3 is 15 residues. Trimming removed 3 bases from V and 4 bases from J, with 16 bases in between. The CDR3 sequence: CSASRNRVNNQPQHF. The CDR3 region has the DNA TGCAGTGCTAGTAGGAACAGGGTGAATAATCAGCCCCAGCATTTT.

The V call is TRBV5-1, the J call TRBJ1-4, with 7 bases fitting TRBD1. The CDR3 is 14 amino acids. V trimming: 1 base; J trimming: 7 bases; junction bases outside the gene matches: 4. The germline V gene has CDR1 SGHRS and CDR2 YFSETQ. CDR3 region: CASSLTGAGEKLFF. In DNA, the CDR3 is TGCGCCAGCAGCTTGACAGGGGCGGGTGAAAAACTGTTTTTT.

The J gene is TRBJ1-4, the V gene TRBV28; D is possibly TRBD1 (6 bases). The CDR3 consists of 15 residues. Per the germline V gene, CDR1 is MDHEN and CDR2 is SYDVKM. Trimming took 6 bases from V and 7 from J, leaving 18 bases between them. In DNA form, the CDR3 reads TGTGCCAGCAGGGTACTAATCGGGACACCTGAAAAACTGTTTTTT. Translating it yields CASRVLIGTPEKLFF.

The chain links TRBV11-3 to TRBJ2-3; 8 nucleotides align to TRBD2. V lost 8 bases and J lost 0; bases outside the gene matches: 4. The CDR3 extends over 14 amino acids. Per germline, CDR1 SGHNT and CDR2 YENEEA. This CDR3 is CASARGGSTDTQYF. DNA of the CDR3: TGTGCCAGCGCACGGGGGGGAAGCACAGATACGCAGTATTTT.

The chain links TRBV19 to TRBJ1-5; no reliable D call. The V gene lost 8 bases and the J gene lost 1 base, with 9 bases spanning the gap. This CDR3 comprises 13 residues. Germline lookup yields CDR1 LNHDA and CDR2 SQIVND (reference sequence). The DNA for the CDR3 is TGTGCCAGTCGGTCGCGGAGCAATCAGCCCCAGCATTTT. Amino acid sequence: CASRSRSNQPQHF. The full variable domain, its missing parts supplied by reference TRBV19 and TRBJ1-5, is DGGITQSPKYLFRKEGQNVTLSCEQNLNHDAMYWYRQDPGQGLRLIYYSQIVNDFQKGDIAEGYSVSREKKESFPLTVTSAQKNPTAFYLCASRSRSNQPQHFGDGTRLSIL.

The chain uses TRBV5-1 and TRBJ1-2; TRBD1 is a possible D gene (5 bases). There are 14 residues in the CDR3. Per germline, CDR1 SGHRS and CDR2 YFSETQ. Trimming took 4 bases from V and 2 from J, leaving 12 bases between them. The chain's CDR3 is CASSVSAGNYGYTF. The CDR3 region has the DNA TGCGCCAGCAGCGTCTCCGCAGGGAACTATGGCTACACCTTC.

This clone has only a few counts. The chain carries TRBV7-3 and TRBJ1-2; TRBD1 aligns across 7 bases. Trimming cost V 4 bases and J 4 bases; bases outside gene matches: 6. The CDR3 is made up of 14 amino acids. Looked up from germline, CDR1 is SGHTA and CDR2 is FQGTGA. The CDR3 protein is CASSSKQGTYGYTF. Here the CDR3 DNA reads TGTGCCAGCAGCTCCAAACAGGGGACCTATGGCTACACCTTC.

The chain employs TRBV5-6 and TRBJ1-3, with 7 bases identical to TRBD1. CDR1 SGHDT and CDR2 YYEEEE come from the germline V gene. After removal of 4 bases from V and 4 bases from J, the junction contained 11 bases not matched to a gene. The CDR3 runs 16 residues. CDR3 protein: CASSLKPQGYGNTIYF. The DNA of the CDR3 is TGTGCCAGCAGCCTAAAACCACAGGGGTACGGAAACACCATATATTTT.

This clone was seen a single time. J is TRBJ2-3 and V is TRBV10-1; D perhaps matches TRBD1 (5 bases). Germline V gene data show CDR1 as WNHNN and CDR2 as SYGVQD (reference sequence). Trimming removed 4 bases at V and 2 bases at J, with 10 bases between. The CDR3 has 14 amino acids. The CDR3 bases are TGCGCCAGCAGTGCGGACACTACCACAGATACGCAGTATTTT. Its protein is CASSADTTTDTQYF.

This chain joins TRBV7-9 and TRBJ2-3, with D possibly being TRBD1 or TRBD2 (7 bases each). Trimming cost V 4 bases and J 4 bases, with 15 bases left between them. The CDR3 totals 15 residues. In germline, CDR1 is SEHNR, CDR2 FQNEAQ (reference sequence). This CDR3 reads CASSSRQGGADTQYF. As DNA, the CDR3 is TGTGCCAGCAGCTCTCGACAGGGAGGGGCAGATACGCAGTATTTT.

The chain employs TRBV11-1 and TRBJ1-1; 8 bases align to TRBD1. V dropped 2 bases and J dropped 11; count of bases not matched to a gene: 1. The CDR3 is 11 amino acids. Germline CDR1 reads SGHAT; CDR2 reads FQDESV (reference sequence). The CDR3 DNA reads as TGTGCCAGCAGCTTAACAGGGGGGGCTTTCTTT. As protein: CASSLTGGAFF.

The chain recombines TRBV19 with TRBJ2-5, with a possible D match to TRBD1 (5 bases). CDR1 is LNHDA, CDR2 SQIVND, per germline (reference sequence). The CDR3 spans 11 residues. Trimming took off 5 bases at V and 9 bases at J, with 10 bases between the two ends. The CDR3 coding sequence is TGTGCCAGTAGTGAAGGGGTGGCCCAGTACTTC. Residues: CASSEGVAQYF.

Regarding this clone: A much larger clone is a single base away; this may be a read error. The chain recombines TRBV18 with TRBJ1-1; D perhaps matches TRBD1 (5 bases). The CDR3 loop spans 12 amino acids. With 2 bases removed from V and 7 bases from J, the gap between germline ends came to 8 bases. CDR1 KGHSH and CDR2 LQKENI come from the germline V gene. CDR3 region: CASSPDSSEAFF. DNA for the CDR3: TGTGCCAGCTCACCAGACAGCAGTGAAGCTTTCTTT.

This chain uses TRBV7-2 with TRBJ1-4, with D maybe TRBD1 (6 bases). Germline CDR1 SGHTA, CDR2 FQGNSA. CDR3 length: 16 residues. V gave up 1 base and J gave up 8 bases, with 17 bases separating them. CDR3 residues: CASSLGTNRAGEKLFF. The CDR3 DNA reads TGTGCCAGCAGCTTAGGGACGAACAGGGCTGGCGAAAAACTGTTTTTT.